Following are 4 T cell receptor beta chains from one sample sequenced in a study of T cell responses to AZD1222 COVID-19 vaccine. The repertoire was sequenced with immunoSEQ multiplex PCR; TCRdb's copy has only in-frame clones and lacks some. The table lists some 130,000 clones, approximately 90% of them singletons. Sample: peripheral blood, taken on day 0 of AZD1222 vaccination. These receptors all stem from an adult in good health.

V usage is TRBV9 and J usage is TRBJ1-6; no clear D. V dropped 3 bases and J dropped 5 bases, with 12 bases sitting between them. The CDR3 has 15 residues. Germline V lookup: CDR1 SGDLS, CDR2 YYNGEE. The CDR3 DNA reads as TGTGCCAGCAGCGCCAAAGTGGGCGATAATTCACCCCTCCACTTT. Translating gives CASSAKVGDNSPLHF.

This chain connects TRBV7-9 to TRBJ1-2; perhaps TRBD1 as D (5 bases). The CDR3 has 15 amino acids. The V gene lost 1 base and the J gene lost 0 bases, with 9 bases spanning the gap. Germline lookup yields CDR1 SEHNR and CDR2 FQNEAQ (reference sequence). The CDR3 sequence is CASSLVLGPNYGYTF. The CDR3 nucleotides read TGTGCCAGCAGCTTAGTTCTGGGACCTAACTATGGCTACACCTTC.

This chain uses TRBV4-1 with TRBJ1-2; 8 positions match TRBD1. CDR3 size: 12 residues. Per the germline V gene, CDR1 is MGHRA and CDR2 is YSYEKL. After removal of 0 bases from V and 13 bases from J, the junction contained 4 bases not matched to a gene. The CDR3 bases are TGCGCCAGCAGCCAAGAGCAGGGGGCGCGCACCTTC. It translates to CASSQEQGARTF.

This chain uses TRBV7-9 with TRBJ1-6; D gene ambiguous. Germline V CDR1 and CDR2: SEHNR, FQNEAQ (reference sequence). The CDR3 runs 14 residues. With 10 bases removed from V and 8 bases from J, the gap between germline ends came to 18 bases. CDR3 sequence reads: CATTTIGGDSPLHF. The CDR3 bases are TGTGCCACAACCACGATTGGCGGTGATTCACCCCTCCACTTT.